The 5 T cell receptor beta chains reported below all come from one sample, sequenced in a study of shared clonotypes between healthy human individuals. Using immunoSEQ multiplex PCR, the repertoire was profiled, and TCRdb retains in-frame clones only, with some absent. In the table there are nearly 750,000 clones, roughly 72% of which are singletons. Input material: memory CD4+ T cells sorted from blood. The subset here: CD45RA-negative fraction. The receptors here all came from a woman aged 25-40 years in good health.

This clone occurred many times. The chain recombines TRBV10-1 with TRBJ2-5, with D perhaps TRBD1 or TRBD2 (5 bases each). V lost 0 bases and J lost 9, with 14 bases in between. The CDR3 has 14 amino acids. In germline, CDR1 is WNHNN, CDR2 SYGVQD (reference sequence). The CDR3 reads CASSESRAGTSQYF. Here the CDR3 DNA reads TGCGCCAGCAGTGAGTCCCGGGCTGGGACGTCCCAGTACTTC.

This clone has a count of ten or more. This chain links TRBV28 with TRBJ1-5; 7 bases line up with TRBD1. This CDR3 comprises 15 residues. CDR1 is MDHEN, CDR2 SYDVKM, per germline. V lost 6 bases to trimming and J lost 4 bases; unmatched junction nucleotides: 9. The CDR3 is CASSPLQGDNQPQHF. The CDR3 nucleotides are TGTGCCAGCAGCCCTCTGCAGGGGGATAATCAGCCCCAGCATTTT.

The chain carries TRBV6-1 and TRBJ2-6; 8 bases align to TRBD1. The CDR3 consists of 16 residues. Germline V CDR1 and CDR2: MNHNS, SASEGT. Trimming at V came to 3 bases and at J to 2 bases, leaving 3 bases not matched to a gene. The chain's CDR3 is CASSEDRVAGANVLTF. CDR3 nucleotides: TGTGCCAGCAGTGAGGACAGGGTAGCTGGGGCCAACGTCCTGACTTTC.

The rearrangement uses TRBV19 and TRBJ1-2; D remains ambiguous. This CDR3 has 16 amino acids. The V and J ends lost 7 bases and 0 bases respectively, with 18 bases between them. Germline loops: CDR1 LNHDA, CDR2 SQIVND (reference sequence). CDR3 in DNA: TGTGCCAGTACCCGAACAACCGGCAGCGCTAACTATGGCTACACCTTC. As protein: CASTRTTGSANYGYTF.

The CDR3 DNA reads as TGTGCCAATAAAGGGGGGGTCATCCGCTACAATGAGCAGTTCTTC. Protein: CANKGGVIRYNEQFF. The gene calls are TRBV19 and TRBJ2-1, with D possibly being TRBD2 (7 bases). Between the trimmed V and J ends, which lost 10 bases and 3 bases, there was a span of 19 bases. Germline assignment: CDR1 LNHDA and CDR2 SQIVND (reference sequence). The CDR3 extends over 15 amino acids.